The clone carrying this TCR beta chain was seen a few times. This sample is part of a study of blood T cell repertoires in COVID-19. This CDR3 region has 14 residues. V lost 2 bases and J lost 3, with 8 bases in between. The germline V gene encodes CDR1 KGHSH and CDR2 LQKENI. The repertoire was sequenced with immunoSEQ multiplex PCR; TCRdb's copy has only in-frame clones and lacks some. The sample consists of tens of thousands of clones, about nine tenths of them appearing once. The receptor was derived from a woman aged 70-85 years with active COVID-19. This chain joins TRBV18 and TRBJ1-5; tentative D call: TRBD1 (5 bases). The specimen was peripheral blood. The CDR3 DNA is TGTGCCAGCTCACCAACAGGATTCAATCAGCCCCAGCATTTT. Encoded protein: CASSPTGFNQPQHF.